This T cell receptor beta chain was observed in a study of blood T cell repertoires in COVID-19. Study-wide background: COVID-19 samples from acute and convalescent phases originated in the United States, Italy and Spain.

V trimming: 1 base; J trimming: 1 base; junction bases outside the gene matches: 1. The germline CDR1 and CDR2 sequences are SGHRS and YFSETQ. This CDR3 contains 14 residues. The protocol was immunoSEQ multiplex PCR, while the TCRdb copy is restricted to in-frame clones and leaves out a portion. The sample lists 160,000 or so clones, roughly 90% occurring once. This chain links TRBV5-1 with TRBJ1-1, with 7 bases aligning to TRBD1. The sample taken for sequencing was peripheral blood. This TCR was recovered from a woman aged 60-75 years who had recovered from COVID-19. The CDR3 bases are TGCGCCAGCAGCTTGACAGGGGAGAACACTGAAGCTTTCTTT. Its protein is CASSLTGENTEAFF.